This T cell receptor beta chain was identified during a study of blood T cell repertoires in COVID-19. The CDR3 totals 13 residues. Germline V gene sequence: CDR1 GTSNPN, CDR2 SVGIG (reference sequence). V was clipped by 1 base and J by 7 bases, with 11 bases between them. Libraries were prepared by immunoSEQ multiplex PCR; TCRdb keeps only in-frame clonotypes and omits some of them. The sample yields 85,000 to 130,000 clones, roughly 88% seen once. The sequenced material came from peripheral blood. The sequence was obtained from a woman aged 55-70 years with acute or convalescent COVID-19. The chain links TRBV30 to TRBJ2-1, with D possibly being TRBD2 (6 bases). In DNA form, the CDR3 reads TGTGCCTGGAGTGGGCTAGCGAGGAATGAGCAGTTCTTC. Translated: CAWSGLARNEQFF. Drawing the rest from reference TRBV30 and TRBJ2-1, the complete variable domain is SQTIHQWPATLVQPVGSPLSLECTVEGTSNPNLYWYRQAAGRGLQLLFYSVGIGQISSEVPQNLSASRPQDRQFILSSKKLLLSDSGFYLCAWSGLARNEQFFGPGTRLTVL.